The sequence of this TCR beta chain was determined in a study of T cells after yellow fever vaccination. Findings of the study overall: Shared CD4/CD8 clonotypes were a small share, likely from convergent recombination. When the response was secondary, it was weaker but reached its peak faster, day 5 versus 15.

5'RACE template switching produced TCR cDNA carrying a universal primer site and UMIs. TCRdb analysed the 5' RACE reads with MiXCR anew, one entry per CDR3 protein. The sample yields approximately 240,000 distinct CDR3 sequences, roughly 3.5% seen once. V was shortened by 8 bases and J by 2 bases, with 13 bases between the two germline ends. Germline CDR1 SGHTA, CDR2 FQGNSA. The length of the CDR3 is 13 residues. This clonotype was seen many times. No antigen is known for it. The material was PBMCs, obtained 15 days after the yellow fever booster vaccination. This chain connects TRBV7-2 to TRBJ2-7, with D perhaps TRBD1 or TRBD2 (6 bases each). The sequence came from a man aged 18 to 30 who received the YFV17D yellow fever vaccine. CDR3 sequence: CASSRDTPYEQYF. The DNA for the CDR3 is TGTGCCAGCTCGCGGGACACACCCTACGAGCAGTACTTC.